Shown below are 9 T cell receptor beta chains from a single sample sequenced in a study of beta chain features in type 1 diabetes. Expressed TCRB transcripts were sequenced because the entire RNA isolate underwent reverse transcription. The repertoire was sequenced with immunoSEQ multiplex PCR; TCRdb's copy has only in-frame clones and lacks some. The sample holds some 150,000 clones, 48% seen once. The material sequenced was Tregs from blood. The origin of the receptors is a man aged 18 to 29 in good health.

In this sample, this clone turned up a few times. V gene TRBV7-3 combines with J gene TRBJ2-3, with TRBD2 matching 11 bases. Germline V CDR1 and CDR2: SGHTA, FQGTGA. The length of the CDR3 is 16 residues. V shed 2 bases and J 3 bases; nucleotides not matched to a gene: 4. The CDR3 sequence: CASSLSLAGGTDTQYF. CDR3 sequence (DNA): TGTGCCAGCAGCTTATCCCTAGCGGGAGGTACAGATACGCAGTATTTT. Supplemented by reference TRBV7-3 and TRBJ2-3, the full variable domain reads GAGVSQTPSNKVTEKGKYVELRCDPISGHTALYWYRQSLGQGPEFLIYFQGTGAADDSGLPNDRFFAVRPEGSVSTLKIQRTERGDSAVYLCASSLSLAGGTDTQYFGPGTRLTVL.

This clone occurred a few times. The rearrangement joins TRBV30 to TRBJ1-1, with D uncertain. CDR1 is GTSNPN and CDR2 is SVGIG in the germline V gene (reference sequence). The CDR3 totals 11 residues. Trimming stripped 6 bases from V and 0 bases from J, with 5 bases between. This CDR3 is CACGLNTEAFF. In DNA, the CDR3 is TGTGCCTGTGGCTTGAACACTGAAGCTTTCTTT.

The chain recombines TRBV30 with TRBJ2-3, with 7 bases lining up with TRBD2. The CDR3 has 14 amino acids. Germline V gene lookup returns CDR1 GTSNPN and CDR2 SVGIG (reference sequence). J was trimmed by 1 base and V by 1 base; bases with no gene match: 2. CDR3 nucleotides: TGTGCCTGGAGTGGCGCGGGAGGCACAGATACGCAGTATTTT. This codes for CAWSGAGGTDTQYF.

This clone was found a few times. CDR3: CASSWSTNEQYF. The CDR3 DNA reads TGTGCCAGCAGCTGGAGTACAAACGAGCAGTACTTC. The V gene is TRBV7-9, the J gene TRBJ2-7, with D unresolved. Germline V gene sequence: CDR1 SEHNR, CDR2 FQNEAQ (reference sequence). The length of the CDR3 is 12 residues. The germline V and J ends were trimmed by 4 bases and 5 bases, with 9 bases remaining between them. The entire variable domain, with the rest obtained from reference TRBV7-9 and TRBJ2-7, is as follows: DTGVSQNPRHKITKRGQNVTFRCDPISEHNRLYWYRQTLGQGPEFLTYFQNEAQLEKSRLLSDRFSAERPKGSFSTLEIQRTEQGDSAMYLCASSWSTNEQYFGPGTRLTVT.

This clone turned up a few times. V is TRBV6-6 and J is TRBJ1-1; no firm D call. The ends were cut back, 2 bases at V and 4 bases at J, with 8 bases in the middle. The CDR3 sequence is 13 residues long. Germline V gene lookup returns CDR1 MNHNY and CDR2 SVGAGI (reference sequence). The CDR3 bases are TGTGCCAGCAGTTACACGGCGGTCACTGAAGCTTTCTTT. It specifies CASSYTAVTEAFF.

Here the CDR3 reads CASSLVAANTGELFF. For the CDR3, the DNA is TGTGCCAGCAGCTTAGTGGCGGCGAACACCGGGGAGCTGTTTTTT. The gene calls are TRBV7-9 and TRBJ2-2, with D unresolved. The CDR3 runs 15 residues. Trimming removed 1 base at V and 0 bases at J, with 6 bases between. CDR1 and CDR2 from the germline V gene are SEHNR and FQNEAQ (reference sequence). The complete variable domain, with remaining parts taken from reference TRBV7-9 and TRBJ2-2, reads DTGVSQNPRHKITKRGQNVTFRCDPISEHNRLYWYRQTLGQGPEFLTYFQNEAQLEKSRLLSDRFSAERPKGSFSTLEIQRTEQGDSAMYLCASSLVAANTGELFFGEGSRLTVL.

The chain carries TRBV10-3 and TRBJ1-4; 7 nucleotides line up with TRBD1. Germline values: CDR1 ENHRY, CDR2 SYGVKD. Trimming took 6 bases from V and 8 from J; bases not matched to a gene: 12. This CDR3 region has 15 residues. CDR3 amino acids: CAISRDRDALEKLFF. The CDR3 DNA sequence: TGTGCCATCAGCCGAGACAGGGACGCTTTAGAAAAACTGTTTTTT.

This clone was counted once. The chain recombines TRBV7-2 with TRBJ2-7; maybe TRBD1 (6 bases). Trimming removed 7 bases from V and 2 bases from J, with 9 bases in between. Looked up from germline, CDR1 is SGHTA and CDR2 is FQGNSA. The CDR3 has 12 amino acids. CDR3 loop: CASKGETYEQYF. Written as DNA, the CDR3 is TGTGCCAGCAAGGGGGAAACCTACGAGCAGTACTTC.

The V gene is TRBV11-3, the J gene TRBJ2-1; TRBD2 matches at 11 bases. This CDR3 region has 15 residues. With V trimmed by 5 bases and J by 5 bases, 5 bases remained unmatched. Germline V gene data show CDR1 as SGHNT and CDR2 as YENEEA. The CDR3: CASSGGLAEDNEQFF. The CDR3 DNA follows: TGTGCCAGCAGCGGGGGACTAGCGGAGGACAATGAGCAGTTCTTC.